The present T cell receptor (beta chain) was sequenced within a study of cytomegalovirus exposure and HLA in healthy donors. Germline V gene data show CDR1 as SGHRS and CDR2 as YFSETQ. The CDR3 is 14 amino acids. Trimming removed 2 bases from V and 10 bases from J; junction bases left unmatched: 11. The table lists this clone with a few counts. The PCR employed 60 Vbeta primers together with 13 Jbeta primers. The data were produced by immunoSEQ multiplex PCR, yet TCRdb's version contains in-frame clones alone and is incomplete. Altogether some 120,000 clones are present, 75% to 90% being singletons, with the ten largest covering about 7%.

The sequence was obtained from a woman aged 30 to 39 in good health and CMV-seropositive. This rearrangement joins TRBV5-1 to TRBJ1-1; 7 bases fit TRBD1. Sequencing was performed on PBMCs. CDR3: CASSLRTGPLVAFF. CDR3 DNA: TGCGCCAGCAGCTTAAGGACAGGACCATTGGTAGCTTTCTTT.